The 3 T cell receptor beta chains in this list originate from one sample, sequenced in a study of early T cells in non-severe SARS-CoV-2 infection. In TCRdb, the 5' RACE reads were re-called with MiXCR into one record per CDR3 protein. The table shows more than 40,000 distinct CDR3 sequences, with roughly 7% occurring only once. The sample consisted of whole blood. These receptors were obtained from an adult who was a healthcare worker with PCR-confirmed SARS-CoV-2 infection or an uninfected control (not recorded which).

This clonotype was seen many times. The chain has TRBV29-1 and TRBJ2-2; 9 bases align to TRBD1. V trimming: 6 bases; J trimming: 1 base; junction bases outside the gene matches: 9. Germline CDR1 reads SQVTM; CDR2 reads ANQGSEA. This CDR3 region has 16 residues. CDR3 nucleotide sequence: TGCAGCGTATATACACCGGGACAGGGGAACACCGGGGAGCTGTTTTTT. Its protein product is CSVYTPGQGNTGELFF.

This clonotype was recorded at least ten times. V usage is TRBV6-5 and J usage is TRBJ1-5; no clear D. With 6 bases removed from V and 4 bases from J, the gap between germline ends came to 16 bases. The CDR3 contains 15 residues. The V gene's germline CDR1 is MNHEY and CDR2 SVGAGI. The CDR3 DNA reads as TGTGCCAGCAGCAGGACCGAAGATCCTAATCAGCCCCAGCATTTT. Translated: CASSRTEDPNQPQHF.

This clonotype was detected ten times or more. V is TRBV28 and J is TRBJ1-1; D might be TRBD1 (6 bases). Germline V gene sequence: CDR1 MDHEN, CDR2 SYDVKM. The CDR3 extends over 14 amino acids. V lost 6 bases, J lost 2 bases, and 13 bases lay in between. CDR3 protein: CASRSGQLNTEAFF. The CDR3, as DNA: TGTGCCAGCAGATCCGGACAGCTAAACACTGAAGCTTTCTTT.